This TCR beta chain is drawn from a study of somatic mutations in cytotoxic T cells in rheumatoid arthritis. The method was immunoSEQ multiplex PCR; TCRdb's version includes in-frame clones alone and lacks a portion of them. In the table there are 15,000 or so clones, about nine tenths of which are singletons. The CDR3 runs 17 residues. V dropped 0 bases and J dropped 4 bases, with 17 bases sitting between them. Germline CDR1 reads MGHRA; CDR2 reads YSYEKL. Sequencing was carried out using CD4+ T cells sorted from blood. V usage is TRBV4-1 and J usage is TRBJ2-3; TRBD2 might be the D (5 bases). This sequence originates from a man in his sixties or seventies with rheumatoid arthritis. The CDR3 sequence: CASSQDRWRTGADTQYF. The CDR3, as DNA: TGCGCCAGCAGCCAAGATCGGTGGCGCACCGGGGCAGATACGCAGTATTTT.